This TCR beta chain derives from a study of blood T cell repertoires in COVID-19. Study-wide context: Nucleic acid was either cDNA or gDNA, and it came from T cells, B-cell-depleted T cells, or PBMCs.

Participants were aged about 18 to 90 years from around 26 US areas. The trim removed 5 bases at V and 7 bases at J, leaving 7 bases unmatched. The CDR3 is 13 amino acids. Germline values: CDR1 SNHLY, CDR2 FYNNEI. Sequencing used immunoSEQ multiplex PCR; TCRdb keeps in-frame clones, though not all of them. The sample has some 180,000 clones, 70% to 80% seen once. This receptor was obtained from a man aged 55 to 70 who had been exposed to COVID-19. Sequencing was performed on PBMCs or T cells enriched from blood (not recorded which). The J gene is TRBJ2-7, the V gene TRBV2; TRBD2 matches 8 bases. The CDR3 loop reads CASSLGLAGEQYF. DNA for the CDR3: TGTGCCAGCAGTCTCGGACTAGCTGGTGAGCAGTACTTC.